This TCR beta chain was sequenced in a study of cytomegalovirus exposure and HLA in healthy donors. Study summary: An early data release held tens of millions of unique TCRs from HLA-typed donors.

Notes on the study in general: According to the study, 150 to 200 TCR beta chains were cytomegalovirus-associated. A cluster of highly shared sequence variants was likely a sequencing artifact.

Germline assignment: CDR1 SGHTA and CDR2 FQGTGA. CDR3 length equals 16 residues. V lost 4 bases, J lost 6 bases, and 7 bases stayed unmatched. PCR involved 60 Vbeta and 13 Jbeta primers. Assay: immunoSEQ multiplex PCR; the TCRdb copy retains only in-frame clones and omits some. Of some 150,000 clones in the sample, 60% to 80% are singletons; the top ten hold around 7%. For this clone: Its antigen is as yet unknown.

The clonotype originates from a woman aged 40 to 50 in good health and CMV-seropositive. Sequencing was carried out using PBMCs. The chain employs TRBV7-3 and TRBJ2-2, with TRBD2 matching 11 bases. CDR3 sequence (DNA): TGTGCCAGCAGCTCACAAGATAGCGGGGGGGCCGGGGAGCTGTTTTTT. Residues: CASSSQDSGGAGELFF.